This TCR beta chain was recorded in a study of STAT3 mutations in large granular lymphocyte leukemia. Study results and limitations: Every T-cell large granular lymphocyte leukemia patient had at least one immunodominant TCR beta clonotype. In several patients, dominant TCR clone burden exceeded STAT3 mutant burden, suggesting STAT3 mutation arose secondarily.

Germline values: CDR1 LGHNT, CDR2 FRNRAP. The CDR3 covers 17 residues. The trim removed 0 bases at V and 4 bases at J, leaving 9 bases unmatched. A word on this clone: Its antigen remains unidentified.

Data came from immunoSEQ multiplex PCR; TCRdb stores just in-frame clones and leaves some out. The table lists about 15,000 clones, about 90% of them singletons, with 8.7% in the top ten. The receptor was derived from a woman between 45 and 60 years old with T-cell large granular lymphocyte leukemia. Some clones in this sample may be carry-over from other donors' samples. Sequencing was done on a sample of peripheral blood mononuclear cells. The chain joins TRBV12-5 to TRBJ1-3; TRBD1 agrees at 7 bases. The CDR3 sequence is CASGLVLGTEIGNTIYF. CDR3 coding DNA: TGTGCTAGTGGTTTGGTACTAGGGACAGAGATAGGAAACACCATATATTTT.